This note documents a single T cell receptor (beta chain) sequence. Its antigen is still unknown. The V and J ends lost 6 bases and 7 bases respectively, with 9 bases between them. CDR3 length equals 12 residues. Stated time point: sample taken at primary tumor resection. This entry comes from a study of spatial heterogeneity in lung cancer. General study findings and limits: How many expanded intratumoral alpha and beta TCRs were present tracked the tumor mutation count, which was a count of nonsynonymous mutations.

In TCRdb, the 5' RACE reads were re-called with MiXCR into one record per CDR3 protein. Among roughly 9,900 distinct CDR3 sequences listed, 6% to 6.5% were seen once. The V gene is TRBV12-3 or TRBV12-4, the J gene TRBJ2-2, with D possibly TRBD2 on 5 matching bases. This sequence was found in a female donor with early-stage non-small cell lung cancer. The sample was lung tumor tissue, taken at surgery. The CDR3 DNA sequence: TGTGCCAGCAGGGATGAGGGCGGGGAGCTGTTTTTT. It yields the protein CASRDEGGELFF.